The 9 T cell receptor beta chains in this list originate from one sample, sequenced in a study of blood T cell repertoires in COVID-19. Sequencing used immunoSEQ multiplex PCR; TCRdb keeps in-frame clones, though not all of them. The data hold fewer than 90,000 clones, with 80% observed a single time. Sequencing was carried out using peripheral blood. The receptors derive from a woman at least 80 years old with acute or convalescent COVID-19.

V gene TRBV12-3 or TRBV12-4 combines with J gene TRBJ1-1, with D tentatively TRBD1 (5 bases). The CDR3 consists of 13 residues. Between the trimmed V and J ends, which lost 3 bases and 4 bases, there was a span of 9 bases. This CDR3 reads CASSFFRATEAFF. CDR3 bases: TGTGCCAGCAGTTTCTTCAGGGCCACTGAAGCTTTCTTT.

The chain combines TRBV5-1 with TRBJ2-5; 7 bases line up with TRBD1. V gave up 0 bases and J gave up 4 bases; unmatched junction bases: 6. This CDR3 contains 15 residues. The germline gives CDR1 SGHRS, CDR2 YFSETQ. In nucleotides, the CDR3 is TGCGCCAGCAGCTTGGGGTCGACAGGGTTAGAGACCCAGTACTTC. It encodes CASSLGSTGLETQYF.

This clone has more than one count but fewer than ten. This chain links TRBV5-4 with TRBJ2-7; TRBD1 is a possible D gene (6 bases). The ends were cut back, 4 bases at V and 0 bases at J, with 11 bases in the middle. CDR3 length equals 14 residues. The germline CDR1 and CDR2 sequences are SGHNT and YYREEE (reference sequence). Written as DNA, the CDR3 is TGTGCCAGCAGCCCCCAGGGACACTCCTACGAGCAGTACTTC. Protein: CASSPQGHSYEQYF.

The chain employs TRBV12-5 and TRBJ2-1, with TRBD2 matching 10 bases. The ends lost 7 bases at V and 4 bases at J; junction bases unmatched: 10. Looked up from germline, CDR1 is LGHNT and CDR2 is FRNRAP. The CDR3 spans 16 residues. The CDR3 DNA reads TGTGCTAGTGCGGCTAGCGGGAGTAGGGGTTACAATGAGCAGTTCTTC. Its protein product is CASAASGSRGYNEQFF.

V and J are TRBV7-2 and TRBJ2-1, with TRBD2 matching over 7 bases. The J segment lost 3 bases and the V segment lost 2 bases, leaving 4 bases of the junction unmatched. The CDR3 sequence is 15 residues long. The germline V gene has CDR1 SGHTA and CDR2 FQGNSA. CDR3: CASSLMSGNYNEQFF. The CDR3 nucleotides are TGTGCCAGCAGCTTAATGAGCGGGAACTACAATGAGCAGTTCTTC. Full variable domain (rest looked up from reference TRBV7-2 and TRBJ2-1): GAGVSQSPSNKVTEKGKDVELRCDPISGHTALYWYRQSLGQGLEFLIYFQGNSAPDKSGLPSDRFSAERTGGSVSTLTIQRTQQEDSAVYLCASSLMSGNYNEQFFGPGTRLTVL.

The chain links TRBV11-3 to TRBJ2-7, with 7 bases aligning to TRBD2. Germline CDR1 SGHNT, CDR2 YENEEA. The CDR3 has 13 amino acids. With 3 bases clipped from V and 3 bases from J, the junction kept 2 bases outside the gene matches. CDR3 region: CASSLRENYEQYF. The CDR3 nucleotides are TGTGCCAGCAGCTTGCGGGAGAACTACGAGCAGTACTTC.

The rearrangement uses TRBV10-3 and TRBJ2-3, with 12 bases identical to TRBD2. Germline loops: CDR1 ENHRY, CDR2 SYGVKD. This CDR3 contains 16 residues. The V gene end was trimmed by 4 bases and the J gene end by 2 bases; junction bases not matched to a gene: 4. CDR3 protein: CAISGGLAGNTDTQYF. As DNA, the CDR3 is TGTGCCATCAGTGGAGGACTAGCGGGGAACACAGATACGCAGTATTTT.

This clone has just one count. The chain employs TRBV12-3 or TRBV12-4 and TRBJ1-2; D perhaps matches TRBD1 (6 bases). This CDR3 is built from 13 residues. V gave up 9 bases and J gave up 8 bases, with 19 bases separating them. The CDR3 region is CASRVQGLGGYTF. The CDR3 DNA reads TGTGCCAGTAGAGTACAGGGATTAGGAGGCTACACCTTC.

The chain employs TRBV5-1 and TRBJ2-7, with 7 bases that match TRBD2. The length of the CDR3 is 14 residues. V lost 0 bases, J lost 2 bases, and 2 bases stayed unmatched. From germline, CDR1 is SGHRS and CDR2 YFSETQ. The CDR3 loop reads CASSLASGAYEQYF. CDR3 coding DNA: TGCGCCAGCAGCTTGGCTAGCGGCGCCTACGAGCAGTACTTC.